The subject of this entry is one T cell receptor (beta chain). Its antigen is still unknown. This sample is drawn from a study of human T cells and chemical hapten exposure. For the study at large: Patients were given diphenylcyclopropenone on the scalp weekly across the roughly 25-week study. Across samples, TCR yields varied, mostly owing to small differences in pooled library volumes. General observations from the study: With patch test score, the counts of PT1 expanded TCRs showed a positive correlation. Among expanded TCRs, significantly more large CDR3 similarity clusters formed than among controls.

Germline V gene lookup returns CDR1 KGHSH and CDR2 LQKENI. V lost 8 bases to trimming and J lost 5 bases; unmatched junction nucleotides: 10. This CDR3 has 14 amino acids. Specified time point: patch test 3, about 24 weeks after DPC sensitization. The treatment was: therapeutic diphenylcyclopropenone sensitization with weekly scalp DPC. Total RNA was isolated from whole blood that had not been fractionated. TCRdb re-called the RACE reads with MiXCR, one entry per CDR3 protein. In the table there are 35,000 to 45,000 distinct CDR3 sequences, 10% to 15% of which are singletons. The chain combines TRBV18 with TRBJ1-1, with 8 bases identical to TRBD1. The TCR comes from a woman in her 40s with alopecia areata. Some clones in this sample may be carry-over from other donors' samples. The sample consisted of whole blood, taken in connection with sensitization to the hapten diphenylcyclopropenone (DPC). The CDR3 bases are TGTGCCAGCCACGGCCCACAGGGGGGAACTGAAGCTTTCTTT. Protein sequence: CASHGPQGGTEAFF.